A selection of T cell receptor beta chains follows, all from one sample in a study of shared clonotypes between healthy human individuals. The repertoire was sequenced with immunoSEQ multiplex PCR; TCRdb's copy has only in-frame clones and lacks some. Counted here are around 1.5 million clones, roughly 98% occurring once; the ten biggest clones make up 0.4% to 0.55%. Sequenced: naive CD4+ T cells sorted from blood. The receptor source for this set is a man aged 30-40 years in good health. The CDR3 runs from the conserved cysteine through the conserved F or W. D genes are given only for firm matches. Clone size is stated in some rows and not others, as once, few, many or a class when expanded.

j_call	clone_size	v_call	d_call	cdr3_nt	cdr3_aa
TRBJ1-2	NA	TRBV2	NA	TGTGCCAGCAGTGGGGGTGGTGGCTACACCTTC	CASSGGGGYTF
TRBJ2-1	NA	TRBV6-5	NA	TGTGCCAGCAGTTCTCGGGGGAGGTCCTACAATGAGCAGTTCTTC	CASSSRGRSYNEQFF
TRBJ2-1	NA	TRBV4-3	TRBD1	TGCGCCAGCACCAGTGACAGGGGTTACAATGAGCAGTTCTTC	CASTSDRGYNEQFF
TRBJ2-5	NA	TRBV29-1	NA	TGCAGCGTTGTTAAAAGTATTAACCAAGAGACCCAGTACTTC	CSVVKSINQETQYF
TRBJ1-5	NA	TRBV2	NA	TGTGCCAGCAGTGAAGCAGCGGCCTATAGCAATCAGCCCCAGCATTTT	CASSEAAAYSNQPQHF
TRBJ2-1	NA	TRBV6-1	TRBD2	TGTGCCAGCAGTGTCACAGTAGCTCTAGCGGGGGCTAGTGGTGAGCAGTTCTTC	CASSVTVALAGASGEQFF
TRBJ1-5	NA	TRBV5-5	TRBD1	TGTGCCAGCAGCGTCACAGGGGAACAGCCCCAGCATTTT	CASSVTGEQPQHF
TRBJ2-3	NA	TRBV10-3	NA	TGTGCCATCAGCCCGGACCGAGATACGCAGTATTTT	CAISPDRDTQYF
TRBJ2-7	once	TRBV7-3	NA	TGTGCCAGCAGCTCCCTCCGTGGAGAAGACTCCTACGAGCAGTACTTC	CASSSLRGEDSYEQYF
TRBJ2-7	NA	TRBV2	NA	TGTGCCAGCAGTGAAGCGGGTCATCATAGCTTC	CASSEAGHHSF
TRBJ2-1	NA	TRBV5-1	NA	TGCGCCAGCAGGAGGAATGTGGCGGCCAGGGTGTACAATGAGCAGTTCTTC	CASRRNVAARVYNEQFF
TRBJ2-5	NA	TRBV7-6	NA	TGTGCCAGCAGCTTATTCCCAGGAGGAGCCCAAGAGACCCAGTACTTC	CASSLFPGGAQETQYF
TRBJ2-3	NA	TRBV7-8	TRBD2	TGTGCCAGCAGCGCCCATCTAGCGGCTAGCACAGATACGCAGTATTTT	CASSAHLAASTDTQYF
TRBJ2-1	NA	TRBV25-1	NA	TGTGCCAGCAGTGACTTCAGCTACAATGAGCAGTTCTTC	CASSDFSYNEQFF
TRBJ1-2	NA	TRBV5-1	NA	TGCGCCAGCAGCTTGGCCGGGGAGGCCGTATATGGCTACACCTTC	CASSLAGEAVYGYTF
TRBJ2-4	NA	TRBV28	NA	TGTGCCAGCAGTTTGGGGGGACTAGCCAAAAACATTCAGTACTTC	CASSLGGLAKNIQYF
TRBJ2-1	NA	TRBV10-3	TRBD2	TGTGCCATCAGTGAGTCGATTGAGCGGGAGGCGGCCTACAATGAGCAGTTCTTC	CAISESIEREAAYNEQFF
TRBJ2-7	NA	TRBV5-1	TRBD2	TGCGCCAGCAGCTTGGTGGGACTAGCGGAGTACGAGCAGTACTTC	CASSLVGLAEYEQYF
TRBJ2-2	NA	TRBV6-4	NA	TGTGCCAGCAGTGCCGACAACACCGGGGAGCTGTTTTTT	CASSADNTGELFF
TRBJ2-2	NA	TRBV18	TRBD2	TGTGCCAGCTCACCAGGGGAGGGCACCGGGGAGCTGTTTTTT	CASSPGEGTGELFF
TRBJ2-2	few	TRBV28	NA	TGTGCCAGCAGTTTATTCGGGGAGCTGTTTTTT	CASSLFGELFF
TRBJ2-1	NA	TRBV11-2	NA	TGTGCCAGCAGCCTGACCCTAAGCAGCGTGGTTGTCTATGAGCAGTTCTTC	CASSLTLSSVVVYEQFF
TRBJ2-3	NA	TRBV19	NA	TGTGCCAGCGCAAATAGCCGAGTAACGCAGTATTTT	CASANSRVTQYF
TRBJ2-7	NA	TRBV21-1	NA	TGTGCCAGCAGCAAAGCGTGTGAGCAGTACTTC	CASSKACEQYF
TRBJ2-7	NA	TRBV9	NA	TGTGCCAGCAGCGTAGTTCCGGGGGAAGGGGGCGAGCAGTACTTC	CASSVVPGEGGEQYF
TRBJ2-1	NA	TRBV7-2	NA	TGTGCCAGCAGCACCCCGGGACAAACACACACCAATGAGCAGTTCTTC	CASSTPGQTHTNEQFF
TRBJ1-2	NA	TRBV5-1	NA	TGCGCCAGCAGCCCCCGAGAAGGGGGGCTGGGCTATGGCTACACCTTC	CASSPREGGLGYGYTF
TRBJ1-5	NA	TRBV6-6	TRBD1	TGTGCCAGCAGTTATCCGGGACAGGGGAACGGAAAGCCCCAGCATTTT	CASSYPGQGNGKPQHF
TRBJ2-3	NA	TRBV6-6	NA	TGTGCGGCGACCCGGGCCCCGAATAGCGGTTATACGCAGTATTTT	CAATRAPNSGYTQYF
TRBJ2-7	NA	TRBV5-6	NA	TGTGCCAGCAGCTTGGGGTCACTTTCCTACGAGCAGTACTTC	CASSLGSLSYEQYF
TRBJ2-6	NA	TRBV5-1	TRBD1	TGCGCCAGCAGCTGGGGGACAGGGGTTGGAAAAAGCTCTGGGGCCAACGTCCTGACTTTC	CASSWGTGVGKSSGANVLTF
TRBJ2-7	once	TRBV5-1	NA	TGCGCCAGCAGCTTGGCCCCCGCCTTGCTGCGGGAATTGCCCTACGAGCAGTACTTC	CASSLAPALLRELPYEQYF
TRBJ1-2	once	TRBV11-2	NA	TGTGCCAGCAGCTTCCCAGGCGCTGGCTACACCTTC	CASSFPGAGYTF
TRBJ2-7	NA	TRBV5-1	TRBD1	TGCGCCAGCAGCTTGGCAGGGGGTTCACCCGAGCAGTACTTC	CASSLAGGSPEQYF
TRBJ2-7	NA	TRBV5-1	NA	TGCGCCAGCAAAAGTCCCACGACTAGGATCAACGAGCAGTACTTC	CASKSPTTRINEQYF
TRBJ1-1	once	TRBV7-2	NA	TGTGCCAGCAGCTTTGTCTTTCGCGAAGCTTTCTTT	CASSFVFREAFF
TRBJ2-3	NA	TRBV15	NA	TGTGCCACTGAGTCCAGGGGGGAAAACACAGATACGCAGTATTTT	CATESRGENTDTQYF
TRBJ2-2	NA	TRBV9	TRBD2	TGTGCCAGCACGTTTCGGGAGGGCGGGGAGCTGTTTTTT	CASTFREGGELFF
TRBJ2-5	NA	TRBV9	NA	TGTGCCAGCAGCGTAGAGGGGGGCCAGGGAGAGACCCAGTACTTC	CASSVEGGQGETQYF
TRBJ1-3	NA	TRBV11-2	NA	TGTGCCAGCAGCTTCGGAGCCCAGGCCACTCAGTCTGGAAACACCATATATTTT	CASSFGAQATQSGNTIYF
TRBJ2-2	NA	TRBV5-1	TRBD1	TGCGCCAGCAGCTTGGGGACAGGGATCACCGGGGAGCTGTTTTTT	CASSLGTGITGELFF
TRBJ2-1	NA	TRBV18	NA	TGTGCCAGCTCAAGGCAGGGTGATTACAATGAGCAGTTCTTC	CASSRQGDYNEQFF
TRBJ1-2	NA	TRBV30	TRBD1	TGTGCCTGGAGTACACAGGGGTTGGTTGGCTACACCTTC	CAWSTQGLVGYTF
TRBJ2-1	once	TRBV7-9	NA	TGTGCCAGCAGCTTAGGGCGGGTAGGCTCCTACAATGAGCAGTTCTTC	CASSLGRVGSYNEQFF